These 25 T cell receptor beta chains originate from one sample sequenced in a study of T-cell memory formation after mild COVID-19. TCRdb re-analysed the 5' RACE reads in MiXCR, keeping a single row per CDR3 protein. This table holds some 450,000 distinct CDR3 sequences, roughly 18% found once. What was sequenced was PBMCs or a T cell subset sorted from them (not recorded which). The source is a man aged 18 to 29 who had mild COVID-19 (a few samples of this study predate the infection). Cell type and time point are not known.

The gene calls are TRBV24-1 and TRBJ1-5; D unclear. The CDR3 contains 12 residues. Trimming took off 6 bases at V and 4 bases at J, with 6 bases between the two ends. CDR1 and CDR2 (germline): KGHDR, SFDVKD. The CDR3 reads CATSLANQPQHF. As DNA, the CDR3 is TGTGCCACCAGTCTCGCGAATCAGCCCCAGCATTTT.

V gene TRBV27 combines with J gene TRBJ2-1; D might be TRBD1 or TRBD2, each matching 5 bases. With 5 bases removed from V and 6 bases from J, the gap between germline ends came to 14 bases. Germline V gives CDR1 MNHEY, CDR2 SMNVEV (reference sequence). This CDR3 spans 14 amino acids. CDR3 nucleotide sequence: TGTGCCAGCAGTCCGGCCGGGGCGGTCAATGAGCAGTTCTTC. Encoded protein: CASSPAGAVNEQFF.

The chain joins TRBV6-5 to TRBJ1-1; D not certain. Germline V gives CDR1 MNHEY, CDR2 SVGAGI. Trimming stripped 7 bases from V and 11 bases from J, with 14 bases between. The CDR3 sequence is 11 residues long. The CDR3 region is CASTTGLEAFF. The CDR3 nucleotides are TGTGCCAGCACCACTGGTCTTGAGGCTTTCTTT.

The V and J genes are TRBV12-3 or TRBV12-4 and TRBJ1-2; 10 bases agree with TRBD1. The V segment lost 4 bases and the J segment 1 base; nucleotides outside the gene matches: 3. The CDR3 contains 15 residues. CDR3 nucleotides: TGTGCCAGCAGTTCAGACAGGGGGCTTAACTATGGCTACACCTTC. Translated: CASSSDRGLNYGYTF.

This clonotype was seen a handful of times. This rearrangement joins TRBV10-3 to TRBJ2-5; 8 bases match TRBD1. The CDR3 sequence is 14 residues long. The V gene's germline CDR1 is ENHRY and CDR2 SYGVKD. V was pared by 4 bases and J by 5 bases, with 6 bases of the junction left unmatched. The CDR3 nucleotides are TGTGCCATCAGTGTCCAGGGGGCATCGGAGACCCAGTACTTC. Amino acid sequence: CAISVQGASETQYF.

This chain uses TRBV18 with TRBJ2-7; no clear D. Trimming cost V 6 bases and J 2 bases, with 11 bases left between them. CDR1 is KGHSH and CDR2 is LQKENI in the germline V gene. CDR3 size: 13 residues. The CDR3: CASSRTDAYEQYV. As DNA, the CDR3 is TGTGCCAGCTCGCGCACGGACGCCTACGAGCAGTACGTC.

In its sample, this clonotype was seen a few times. The rearrangement joins TRBV11-2 to TRBJ2-3; 10 bases align to TRBD2. The CDR3 is 16 residues long. Germline assignment: CDR1 SGHAT and CDR2 FQNNGV. After removal of 5 bases from V and 6 bases from J, the junction contained 11 bases not matched to a gene. The CDR3 DNA reads as TGTGCCAGCAGCGCCCTACTAGCGGGGCGTCTCGATACGCAGTATTTT. Encoded protein: CASSALLAGRLDTQYF.

This clonotype was seen more than once but under ten times. In DNA form, the CDR3 reads TGCGCCGGGAGATTTAATTCACCCCTCCACTTT. It specifies CAGRFNSPLHF. The chain links TRBV23-1 to TRBJ1-6; the D is unclear. TRBV23-1 is filed as an ORF, its function uncertain. CDR3 size: 11 residues. V was shortened by 11 bases and J by 6 bases, with 8 bases between the two germline ends.

This clonotype was seen ten or more times. The V and J genes are TRBV5-1 and TRBJ1-3; D is undetermined. Germline loops: CDR1 SGHRS, CDR2 YFSETQ. V shed 0 bases and J shed 4 bases, with 11 bases lying between them. CDR3 length equals 15 residues. The CDR3 DNA is TGCGCCAGCAGCTTGGCTGGCACCTCAGGAAACACCATATATTTT. Protein product: CASSLAGTSGNTIYF. The full variable domain, completed using reference TRBV5-1 and TRBJ1-3, is KAGVTQTPRYLIKTRGQQVTLSCSPISGHRSVSWYQQTPGQGLQFLFEYFSETQRNKGNFPGRFSGRQFSNSRSEMNVSTLELGDSALYLCASSLAGTSGNTIYFGEGSWLTVV.

The chain employs TRBV7-2 and TRBJ2-1; 9 nucleotides agree with TRBD1. The CDR3 sequence is 16 residues long. The germline V gene encodes CDR1 SGHTA and CDR2 FQGNSA. After removal of 0 bases from V and 2 bases from J, the junction contained 2 bases not matched to a gene. The CDR3 region has the DNA TGTGCCAGCAGCTTAGCAGGGACAGGGCCCTACAATGAGCAGTTCTTC. It codes for CASSLAGTGPYNEQFF.

The V call is TRBV5-1, the J call TRBJ2-7; D tentatively fits TRBD1 or TRBD2 (5 bases each). The CDR3 runs to 15 residues. The ends were cut back, 4 bases at V and 0 bases at J, with 14 bases in the middle. CDR1 and CDR2 from the germline V gene are SGHRS and YFSETQ. CDR3 residues: CASSPGDGLSYEQYF. In nucleotides, the CDR3 is TGCGCCAGCAGCCCCGGGGACGGACTCTCCTACGAGCAGTACTTC.

In its sample, this clonotype was seen many times. This chain links TRBV5-1 with TRBJ2-5; D possibly matches TRBD1 or TRBD2 (5 bases each). The CDR3 consists of 13 residues. The V gene's germline CDR1 is SGHRS and CDR2 YFSETQ. V was pared by 7 bases and J by 2 bases, with 12 bases between. This CDR3 reads CASAWGSQETQYF. DNA for the CDR3: TGCGCCAGCGCTTGGGGGAGTCAAGAGACCCAGTACTTC.

This chain joins TRBV5-1 and TRBJ1-6; 7 bases fit TRBD1. CDR3 length equals 16 residues. Unmatched junction bases numbered 11, after V lost 4 bases and J lost 7 bases. Germline V lookup: CDR1 SGHRS, CDR2 YFSETQ. In nucleotides, the CDR3 is TGCGCCAGCAGCGCGGGGCGACAGGGTGGGAATTCACCCCTCCACTTT. It codes for CASSAGRQGGNSPLHF.

This chain connects TRBV6-2 or TRBV6-3 to TRBJ2-2; D is unresolved. The germline V gene encodes CDR1 MNHEY and CDR2 SVGEGT. V was trimmed by 8 bases and J by 1 base, leaving 2 bases between them. There are 11 residues in the CDR3. In DNA, the CDR3 is TGTGCCAGCGGGAACACCGGGGAGCTGTTTTTT. Its protein is CASGNTGELFF.

The sample holds a few counts of this clonotype. The CDR3 DNA reads as TGCGCCAGCAGCCAAGATCTTGGGGGGGTCTACAATGAGCAGTTCTTC. It is translated as CASSQDLGGVYNEQFF. The rearrangement links TRBV4-3 to TRBJ2-1; 7 bases map to TRBD2. J gave up 3 bases and V 0 bases, and 5 bases lay outside the gene matches. CDR3 length equals 16 residues. Germline V gene data show CDR1 as LGHNA and CDR2 as YSLEER.

This clonotype showed up many times. The gene calls are TRBV13 and TRBJ2-2; 9 bases agree with TRBD1. V dropped 5 bases and J dropped 6; count of bases not matched to a gene: 10. CDR1 and CDR2 from the germline V gene are PRHDT and FYEKMQ (reference sequence). The CDR3 length is 16 residues. CDR3: CASSDYRGPAPGELFF. The CDR3 nucleotides are TGTGCCAGCAGCGATTACAGGGGGCCCGCCCCCGGGGAGCTGTTTTTT.

In its sample, this clonotype was seen a few times. J is TRBJ1-1 and V is TRBV6-2 or TRBV6-3, with D unresolved. The ends were cut back, 7 bases at V and 4 bases at J, with 13 bases in the middle. This CDR3 contains 13 residues. Germline V CDR1 and CDR2: MNHEY, SVGEGT. CDR3 bases: TGTGCCAGCACCCTCTTACAACGCACTGAAGCTTTCTTT. It yields the protein CASTLLQRTEAFF.

This clonotype was recorded a few times. The rearrangement uses TRBV28 and TRBJ2-2; D remains unclear. Trimming took off 5 bases at V and 2 bases at J, with 24 bases between the two ends. This CDR3 spans 19 amino acids. Germline values: CDR1 MDHEN, CDR2 SYDVKM. The CDR3 is CASSHPYRVVSPNTGELFF. The CDR3 nucleotides are TGTGCCAGCAGTCATCCATATCGGGTCGTATCCCCAAACACCGGGGAGCTGTTTTTT.

The DNA of the CDR3 is TGTGCCAGCAGCTTAAATGGTGCGGTCACCGGGGAGCTGTTTTTT. Its translation is CASSLNGAVTGELFF. This chain connects TRBV7-9 to TRBJ2-2; no clear D. The CDR3 is 15 amino acids. CDR1 and CDR2 (germline): SEHNR, FQNEAQ (reference sequence). V lost 2 bases and J 4 bases, leaving 11 bases between the germline ends.

The genes are TRBV5-1 and TRBJ2-7; D ambiguous. The CDR3 covers 13 residues. With 1 base removed from V and 3 bases from J, the gap between germline ends came to 8 bases. Germline loops: CDR1 SGHRS, CDR2 YFSETQ. CDR3 bases: TGCGCCAGCAGCTTGAACCCGGGCTACGAGCAGTACGTC. Protein sequence: CASSLNPGYEQYV.

This clonotype has a handful of counts. The chain couples TRBV7-9 to TRBJ2-7; TRBD1 matches at 10 bases. In germline, CDR1 is SEHNR, CDR2 FQNEAQ (reference sequence). V trimming: 6 bases; J trimming: 2 bases; junction bases outside the gene matches: 7. This CDR3 has 15 residues. CDR3 residues: CASRSRTGGPYEQYF. CDR3 in DNA: TGTGCCAGCAGATCTAGGACAGGGGGTCCCTACGAGCAGTACTTC.

This sequence joins TRBV10-2 and TRBJ2-6; D unclear. CDR3 length: 15 amino acids. The germline V and J ends were trimmed by 2 bases and 4 bases, with 9 bases remaining between them. Looked up from germline, CDR1 is WSHSY and CDR2 is SAAADI. The CDR3 reads CASSERASGANVLTF. CDR3 nucleotide sequence: TGCGCCAGCAGTGAGAGGGCCTCCGGGGCCAACGTCCTGACTTTC.

The rearrangement uses TRBV5-5 and TRBJ2-4, with D maybe TRBD1 (6 bases). The germline V gene has CDR1 SGHKS and CDR2 YYEKEE (reference sequence). There are 13 residues in the CDR3. Trimming took off 1 base at V and 9 bases at J, with 11 bases between the two ends. This CDR3 is CASSLWARGIQYF. In nucleotides, the CDR3 is TGTGCCAGCAGCTTGTGGGCCAGGGGCATTCAGTACTTC. The whole variable domain, filled in from reference TRBV5-5 and TRBJ2-4, reads DAGVTQSPTHLIKTRGQQVTLRCSPISGHKSVSWYQQVLGQGPQFIFQYYEKEERGRGNFPDRFSARQFPNYSSELNVNALLLGDSALYLCASSLWARGIQYFGAGTRLSVL.

The chain couples TRBV28 to TRBJ1-4; TRBD1 is a possible D gene (5 bases). The CDR3 runs 16 residues. Between the trimmed V and J ends, which lost 5 bases and 1 base, there was a span of 14 bases. Germline values: CDR1 MDHEN, CDR2 SYDVKM. The CDR3 loop reads CASSPPLGGTNEKLFF. As DNA, the CDR3 is TGTGCCAGCAGTCCGCCCTTGGGGGGAACTAATGAAAAACTGTTTTTT.

This clonotype showed up just once. The rearrangement links TRBV15 to TRBJ2-5, with D possibly being TRBD1 (6 bases). CDR1 LNHNV and CDR2 YYDKDF come from the germline V gene (reference sequence). This CDR3 is built from 16 residues. V gave up 3 bases and J gave up 1 base, with 15 bases separating them. This CDR3 is CATSRGKDSGQETQYF. In DNA form, the CDR3 reads TGTGCCACCAGCAGGGGAAAGGACAGCGGCCAAGAGACCCAGTACTTC. Full variable domain (missing parts from reference TRBV15 and TRBJ2-5): DAMVIQNPRYQVTQFGKPVTLSCSQTLNHNVMYWYQQKSSQAPKLLFHYYDKDFNNEADTPDNFQSRRPNTSFCFLDIRSPGLGDTAMYLCATSRGKDSGQETQYFGPGTRLLVL.